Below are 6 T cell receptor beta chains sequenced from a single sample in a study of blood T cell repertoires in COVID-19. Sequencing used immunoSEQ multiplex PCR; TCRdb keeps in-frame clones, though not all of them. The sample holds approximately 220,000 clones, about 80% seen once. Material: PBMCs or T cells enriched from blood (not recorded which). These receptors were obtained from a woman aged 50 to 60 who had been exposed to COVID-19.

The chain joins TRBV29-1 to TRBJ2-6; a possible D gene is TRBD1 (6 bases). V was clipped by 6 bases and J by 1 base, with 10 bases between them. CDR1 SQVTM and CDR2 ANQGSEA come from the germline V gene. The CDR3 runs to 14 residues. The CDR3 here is CSVKTGSGANVLTF. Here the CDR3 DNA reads TGCAGCGTCAAAACAGGGTCTGGGGCCAACGTCCTGACTTTC.

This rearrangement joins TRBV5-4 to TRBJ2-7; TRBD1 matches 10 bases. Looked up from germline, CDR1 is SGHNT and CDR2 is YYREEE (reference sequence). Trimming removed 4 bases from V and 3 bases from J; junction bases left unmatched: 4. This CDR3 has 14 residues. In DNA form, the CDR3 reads TGTGCCAGCAGCGCCGGGACAGGGGTCTACGAGCAGTACTTC. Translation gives CASSAGTGVYEQYF.

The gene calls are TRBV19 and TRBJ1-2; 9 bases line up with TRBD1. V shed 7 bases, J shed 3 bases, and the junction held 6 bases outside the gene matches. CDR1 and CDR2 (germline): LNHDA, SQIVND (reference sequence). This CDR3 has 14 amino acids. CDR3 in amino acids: CASTGQGRHYGYTF. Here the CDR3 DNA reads TGTGCCAGTACGGGACAGGGCCGTCACTATGGCTACACCTTC.

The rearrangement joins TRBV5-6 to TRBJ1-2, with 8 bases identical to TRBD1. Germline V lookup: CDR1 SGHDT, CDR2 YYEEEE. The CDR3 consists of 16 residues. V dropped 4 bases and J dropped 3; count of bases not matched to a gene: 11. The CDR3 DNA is TGTGCCAGCAGCACAACTGGGCAGGGGGCTGACTATGGCTACACCTTC. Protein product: CASSTTGQGADYGYTF. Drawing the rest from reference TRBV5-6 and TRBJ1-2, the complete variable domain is DAGVTQSPTHLIKTRGQQVTLRCSPKSGHDTVSWYQQALGQGPQFIFQYYEEEERQRGNFPDRFSGHQFPNYSSELNVNALLLGDSALYLCASSTTGQGADYGYTFGSGTRLTVV.

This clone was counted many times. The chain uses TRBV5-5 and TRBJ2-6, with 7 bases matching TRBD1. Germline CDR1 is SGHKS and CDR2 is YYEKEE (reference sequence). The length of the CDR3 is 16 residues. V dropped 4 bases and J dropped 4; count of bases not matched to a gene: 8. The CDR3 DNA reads TGTGCCAGCAGCCAAGGTAGGGGGCAAGGGGCCAACGTCCTGACTTTC. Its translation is CASSQGRGQGANVLTF.

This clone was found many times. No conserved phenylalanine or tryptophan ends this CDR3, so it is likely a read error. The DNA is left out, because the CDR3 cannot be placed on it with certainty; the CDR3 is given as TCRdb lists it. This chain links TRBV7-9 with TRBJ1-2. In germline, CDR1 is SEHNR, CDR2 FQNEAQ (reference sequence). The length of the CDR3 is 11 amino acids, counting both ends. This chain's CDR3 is CASSPSGTWRP.